Listed here are 22 T cell receptor beta chains from one sample, sequenced in a study of blood T cell repertoires in COVID-19. Clones were sequenced by immunoSEQ multiplex PCR, and TCRdb holds only the in-frame ones, with some missing. The sample shows 250,000 or so clones, more than 70% of them seen only once. The sample comprised PBMCs or T cells enriched from blood (not recorded which). These receptors came from a woman aged 40 to 55 with acute COVID-19.

The chain combines TRBV30 with TRBJ1-2; a possible D gene is TRBD1 (5 bases). Per the germline V gene, CDR1 is GTSNPN and CDR2 is SVGIG (reference sequence). Trimming removed 0 bases from V and 1 base from J, with 9 bases in between. This CDR3 spans 14 amino acids. CDR3 in DNA: TGTGCCTGGAGTGTACATAGGGGTAACTATGGCTACACCTTC. The encoded protein is CAWSVHRGNYGYTF.

The rearrangement uses TRBV28 and TRBJ1-4; TRBD1 agrees at 7 bases. This CDR3 has 15 residues. In germline, CDR1 is MDHEN, CDR2 SYDVKM. J lost 8 bases, V lost 3 bases, and 9 bases had no gene match. This chain's CDR3 is CASSFHETGREKLFF. The CDR3, as DNA: TGTGCCAGCAGTTTCCATGAGACAGGGCGGGAAAAACTGTTTTTT.

This clone was picked up a small number of times. The CDR3 DNA follows: TGTGCCAGCTCATCGGGACAGCCTGAAGCTTTCTTT. It translates to CASSSGQPEAFF. This chain connects TRBV18 to TRBJ1-1; 7 bases map to TRBD1. This CDR3 comprises 12 residues. In germline, CDR1 is KGHSH, CDR2 LQKENI. Trimming cost V 5 bases and J 6 bases; bases outside gene matches: 3. The full variable domain, in which reference TRBV18 and TRBJ1-1 provide the parts outside the CDR3, is NAGVMQNPRHLVRRRGQEARLRCSPMKGHSHVYWYRQLPEEGLKFMVYLQKENIIDESGMPKERFSAEFPKEGPSILRIQQVVRGDSAAYFCASSSGQPEAFFGQGTRLTVV.

This chain connects TRBV5-3 to TRBJ1-1, with 11 bases lining up with TRBD1. TRBV5-3 is assigned to the ORF class and has an uncertain function. Losses at the gene ends were 4 bases for V and 1 base for J; bases not matched to a gene: 6. The CDR3 is 16 amino acids. The CDR3 protein is CARSPDRGPGNTEAFF. In nucleotides, the CDR3 is TGTGCCAGAAGCCCGGACAGGGGGCCAGGGAACACTGAAGCTTTCTTT.

The gene calls are TRBV24-1 and TRBJ2-3; 10 bases match TRBD1. The CDR3 length is 15 residues. Germline assignment: CDR1 KGHDR and CDR2 SFDVKD. J gave up 8 bases and V 4 bases, and 8 bases lay outside the gene matches. CDR3 nucleotides: TGTGCCACCAGTGACCCTGGACAGGGGGGCTTTACGCAGTATTTT. It encodes CATSDPGQGGFTQYF.

The table lists this clone with a count of one. CDR3 sequence reads: CASSPRQGSYEQYF. In DNA form, the CDR3 reads TGTGCCAGCAGCCCCCGACAGGGTTCCTACGAGCAGTACTTC. This chain uses TRBV9 with TRBJ2-7; TRBD1 matches 7 bases. The CDR3 loop spans 14 amino acids. CDR1 is SGDLS, CDR2 YYNGEE, per germline. V trimming: 4 bases; J trimming: 1 base; junction bases outside the gene matches: 5.

The CDR3 region is CASSDPPGDRSYEQYV. CDR3 nucleotide sequence: TGTGCCAGCAGTGACCCACCCGGTGACAGATCCTACGAGCAGTACGTC. This rearrangement joins TRBV6-1 to TRBJ2-7; D may be TRBD1 (5 bases). The CDR3 contains 16 residues. Germline CDR1 MNHNS, CDR2 SASEGT. The V gene lost 3 bases and the J gene lost 1 base, with 16 bases spanning the gap.

DNA for the CDR3: TGTGCCAGCAGTTTACAGTTGTTCACTGAAGCTTTCTTT. This gives the protein CASSLQLFTEAFF. V is TRBV27 and J is TRBJ1-1; D is undetermined. The CDR3 is 13 residues long. Trimming removed 2 bases at V and 4 bases at J, with 8 bases between. Germline-derived CDR1 and CDR2 are MNHEY and SMNVEV (reference sequence).

This clone came up once. This rearrangement joins TRBV11-2 to TRBJ2-1; D is uncertain. CDR3 length equals 12 residues. Per germline, CDR1 SGHAT and CDR2 FQNNGV. Trimming removed 5 bases at V and 10 bases at J, with 12 bases between. CDR3 bases: TGTGCCAGCAGCCAAACGAGGCGCGAGCAGTTCTTC. Residues: CASSQTRREQFF. The full variable domain, its missing parts supplied by reference TRBV11-2 and TRBJ2-1, is EAGVAQSPRYKIIEKRQSVAFWCNPISGHATLYWYQQILGQGPKLLIQFQNNGVVDDSQLPKDRFSAERLKGVDSTLKIQPAKLEDSAVYLCASSQTRREQFFGPGTRLTVL.

This clone occurred once. The chain employs TRBV24-1 and TRBJ2-5; D possibly corresponds to TRBD1 (6 bases). Germline V lookup: CDR1 KGHDR, CDR2 SFDVKD. This CDR3 is 14 amino acids long. V lost 4 bases and J 7 bases, leaving 15 bases between the germline ends. CDR3 sequence reads: CATSDPRTEGTQYF. The CDR3 DNA sequence: TGTGCCACCAGTGACCCGCGGACAGAAGGGACCCAGTACTTC.

The chain recombines TRBV10-1 with TRBJ2-3, with D unclear. Trimming stripped 5 bases from V and 4 bases from J, with 13 bases between. CDR3 length equals 14 residues. In germline, CDR1 is WNHNN, CDR2 SYGVQD (reference sequence). The CDR3 DNA sequence: TGCGCCAGCAGTTTTTCCGGAGTGGCAGATACGCAGTATTTT. This translates into CASSFSGVADTQYF.

The table lists this clone with a count of one. The chain combines TRBV6-1 with TRBJ1-4, with no clear D. Trimming left V 4 bases short and J 3 bases short, with 15 bases between. The CDR3 extends over 16 amino acids. Per germline, CDR1 MNHNS and CDR2 SASEGT. CDR3 DNA sequence: TGTGCCAGCAGTGGTGCGGTGTGGCAGCCTAATGAAAAACTGTTTTTT. It yields the protein CASSGAVWQPNEKLFF.

The chain combines TRBV4-3 with TRBJ1-1; the D gene is possibly TRBD1 (5 bases). The CDR3 is 13 amino acids. Germline V CDR1 and CDR2: LGHNA, YSLEER. Trimming took off 0 bases at V and 7 bases at J, with 9 bases between the two ends. The CDR3 is CASSQDQGFEAFF. The CDR3 DNA follows: TGCGCCAGCAGCCAAGATCAGGGTTTTGAAGCTTTCTTT.

CDR3 DNA: TGTGCCAGCAGTTACGTGCGGGAGAGGGGGGAGCTGTTTTTT. Encoded protein: CASSYVRERGELFF. The V and J genes are TRBV6-2 or TRBV6-3 and TRBJ2-2; TRBD2 matches at 7 bases. The CDR3 sequence is 14 residues long. Germline loops: CDR1 MNHEY, CDR2 SVGEGT. Losses at the gene ends were 2 bases for V and 8 bases for J; bases not matched to a gene: 5.

V usage is TRBV7-2 and J usage is TRBJ2-5, with 9 bases identical to TRBD1. CDR1 SGHTA and CDR2 FQGNSA come from the germline V gene. J was trimmed by 2 bases and V by 5 bases; bases with no gene match: 6. This CDR3 comprises 15 residues. The CDR3 sequence is CASSPAGTGQETQYF. CDR3 DNA: TGTGCCAGCAGCCCAGCCGGGACAGGGCAAGAGACCCAGTACTTC.

This sequence joins TRBV5-1 and TRBJ1-1; 11 nucleotides align to TRBD1. This CDR3 is 17 amino acids long. Trimming at V came to 4 bases and at J to 0 bases, leaving 8 bases not matched to a gene. Germline CDR1 reads SGHRS; CDR2 reads YFSETQ. Here the CDR3 reads CASSIGQGAKLNTEAFF. The CDR3 nucleotides are TGCGCCAGCAGCATCGGACAGGGGGCAAAATTGAACACTGAAGCTTTCTTT.

The count of this clone is one. V usage is TRBV7-2 and J usage is TRBJ1-5; 7 bases are shared with TRBD1. There are 15 residues in the CDR3. Germline values: CDR1 SGHTA, CDR2 FQGNSA. Trimming cost V 5 bases and J 3 bases; bases outside gene matches: 7. CDR3 bases: TGTGCCAGCAGCGTCCGACAGGGTATCAATCAGCCCCAGCATTTT. Translating it yields CASSVRQGINQPQHF.

This chain links TRBV19 with TRBJ2-7; TRBD1 aligns across 8 bases. Trimming took 7 bases from V and 3 from J; bases not matched to a gene: 8. This CDR3 comprises 14 residues. The germline V gene encodes CDR1 LNHDA and CDR2 SQIVND (reference sequence). CDR3 coding DNA: TGTGCCAGTAATCGACAGGGGATTTTCTACGAGCAGTACTTC. Its translation: CASNRQGIFYEQYF.

The chain joins TRBV2 to TRBJ2-1; TRBD1 matches at 7 bases. Germline V gene lookup returns CDR1 SNHLY and CDR2 FYNNEI. The CDR3 loop spans 15 amino acids. Unmatched junction bases numbered 5, after V lost 6 bases and J lost 0 bases. CDR3 sequence: CASSIEGASYNEQFF. As DNA, the CDR3 is TGTGCCAGCAGCATAGAGGGGGCCTCCTACAATGAGCAGTTCTTC. Looking up the rest from reference TRBV2 and TRBJ2-1 gives the full variable domain: EPEVTQTPSHQVTQMGQEVILRCVPISNHLYFYWYRQILGQKVEFLVSFYNNEISEKSEIFDDQFSVERPDGSNFTLKIRSTKLEDSAMYFCASSIEGASYNEQFFGPGTRLTVL.

This chain uses TRBV30 with TRBJ2-3; tentative D call: TRBD2 (7 bases). The length of the CDR3 is 15 residues. V gave up 1 base and J gave up 2 bases, with 13 bases separating them. CDR1 is GTSNPN and CDR2 is SVGIG in the germline V gene (reference sequence). The CDR3 nucleotides are TGTGCCTGGAGTGGAGGGGGGGGTTACACAGATACGCAGTATTTT. It specifies CAWSGGGGYTDTQYF.

A few counts support this clone. The chain joins TRBV7-9 to TRBJ1-4; a weak D match, TRBD1 (6 bases). CDR1 and CDR2 (germline): SEHNR, FQNEAQ (reference sequence). The CDR3 is 14 residues long. Trimming left V 2 bases short and J 6 bases short, with 10 bases between. The CDR3 DNA reads TGTGCCAGCAGCTTAAGACAGGTGGATGAAAAACTGTTTTTT. This gives the protein CASSLRQVDEKLFF.

The chain links TRBV5-4 to TRBJ2-7; 8 nucleotides agree with TRBD2. CDR1 is SGHNT, CDR2 YYREEE, per germline (reference sequence). V trimming: 0 bases; J trimming: 4 bases; junction bases outside the gene matches: 6. The CDR3 totals 15 residues. In DNA form, the CDR3 reads TGTGCCAGCAGCTTGGAAGGGCGGGAGGCTTACGAGCAGTACGTC. It specifies CASSLEGREAYEQYV.